The rows below give T cell receptor beta chains drawn from one sample of a study of shared clonotypes between healthy human individuals. Produced via immunoSEQ multiplex PCR; TCRdb's table is partial and in-frame only. The table records about 1.5 million clones, approximately 98% of them present only once. The sample consisted of naive CD4+ T cells sorted from blood. The source is a man aged 25-45 years in good health. Each CDR3 is given with its conserved first and last residue. The D gene is left open where the match is weak. Not all rows give a size; the values are once, few, many and, for expanded clones, a class.

J,size,V,D,DNA,CDR3
TRBJ2-7,-,TRBV9,-,TGTGCCAGCAGCGTAGGAGTAAGCTCCTACGAGCAGTACTTC,CASSVGVSSYEQYF
TRBJ2-5,-,TRBV11-2,TRBD2,TGTGCCAGCAGCTTAGATCACCAGCGGGGACGGACCCAGTACTTC,CASSLDHQRGRTQYF
TRBJ1-4,once,TRBV11-3,-,TGTGCCAGCAGCTTATCTCCCGATAATCGGCCTGAAAAACTGTTTTTT,CASSLSPDNRPEKLFF
TRBJ2-2,-,TRBV11-3,-,TGTGCCAGCAGCTTAGAACTCGCCCACACCGGGGAGCTGTTTTTT,CASSLELAHTGELFF
TRBJ1-1,-,TRBV18,-,TGTGCCAGCTCACGCGTGAACACTGAAGCTTTCTTT,CASSRVNTEAFF
TRBJ1-5,-,TRBV9,-,TGTGCCAGCAGCGTATCCGGGGGAAGCAATCAGCCCCAGCATTTT,CASSVSGGSNQPQHF
TRBJ2-2,-,TRBV14,-,TGTGCCAGCAGCCAAGGACCGACCGGGGAGCTGTTTTTT,CASSQGPTGELFF
TRBJ2-1,-,TRBV18,TRBD2,TGTGCCAGCTCACCCTCCGGGGGACTAGCGGATCACTCCTACAATGAGCAGTTCTTC,CASSPSGGLADHSYNEQFF
TRBJ1-2,once,TRBV7-8,-,TGTGCCAGCAGCCTTCCGGGCAGACTCTATGGCTACACCTTC,CASSLPGRLYGYTF
TRBJ2-7,-,TRBV5-5,TRBD1,TGTGCCAGCAGCTTGGGGGTGGTGACAGGGGCCTACGAGCAGTACTTC,CASSLGVVTGAYEQYF
TRBJ1-5,-,TRBV29-1,-,TGCAGCGTTTCTGTCAGGGTCAATCAGCCCCAGCATTTT,CSVSVRVNQPQHF
TRBJ2-7,-,TRBV13,-,TGTGCCAGCAGCTTAGCCGGAGGGGGAACCTACGAGCAGTACTTC,CASSLAGGGTYEQYF
TRBJ2-7,-,TRBV6-1,TRBD1,TGTGCCAGCAGTGCGGCTCAGGGGGCAAGGTACTACGAGCAGTACTTC,CASSAAQGARYYEQYF
TRBJ1-2,once,TRBV10-3,-,TGTGCCATCAGTGAGTCCCAGGAGAACAACTATGGCTACACCTTC,CAISESQENNYGYTF
TRBJ1-4,-,TRBV7-8,TRBD1,TGTGCCAGCAGCGCGCAGGGGGCGAGTGAAAAACTGTTTTTT,CASSAQGASEKLFF
TRBJ1-5,-,TRBV28,TRBD1,TGTGCCAGCAGTCGATCCAGGGGGCCGGATCAGCCCCAGCATTTT,CASSRSRGPDQPQHF
TRBJ1-5,-,TRBV6-1,-,TGTGCCAGCAGTGGTCGTATAGGTCAGCCCCAGCATTTT,CASSGRIGQPQHF
TRBJ2-6,-,TRBV10-3,-,TGTGCCATCAGTGAGTCCAGGGAGAACGGGGCCAACGTCCTGACTTTC,CAISESRENGANVLTF
TRBJ2-1,-,TRBV7-2,-,TGTGCCAGCAGCTCACAGGGCAATGAGCAGTTCTTC,CASSSQGNEQFF
TRBJ2-2,-,TRBV10-3,TRBD2,TGTGCCATCCGGACTAGTCCGAACGGGGAGCTGTTTTTT,CAIRTSPNGELFF
TRBJ2-3,-,TRBV5-8,-,TGTGCCAGCAGCTTCTCCCAGGGATTCACAGATACGCAGTATTTT,CASSFSQGFTDTQYF
TRBJ2-1,-,TRBV27,-,TGTGCCAGCAGCCTAAAAACGGGAACCTACAATGAGCAGTTCTTC,CASSLKTGTYNEQFF
TRBJ2-7,-,TRBV27,TRBD2,TGTGCCAGCAGTGAACTAGCGGGAACCTACGAGCAGTACTTC,CASSELAGTYEQYF
TRBJ2-1,-,TRBV13,TRBD2,TGTGCCAGCAGCACCCGATCTAGCGGGAGAGAGTACAATGAGCAGTTCTTC,CASSTRSSGREYNEQFF
TRBJ2-5,-,TRBV25-1,-,TGTGCCAGCAGTCGTAGGGCCCAAGAGACCCAGTACTTC,CASSRRAQETQYF
TRBJ1-1,-,TRBV11-2,-,TGTGCCAGCAGCTGGGGGATTGGCACTGAAGCTTTCTTT,CASSWGIGTEAFF
TRBJ1-1,-,TRBV5-1,-,TGCGCCAGCAGCTTGGCCGGGAGGGGTGTGGGGACTGAAGCTTTCTTT,CASSLAGRGVGTEAFF
TRBJ2-7,-,TRBV6-1,-,TGTGCCAGCAGTGAATCCCTCTACGAGCAGTACTTC,CASSESLYEQYF
TRBJ1-2,-,TRBV19,-,TGTGCCAGTAGTAGAGAGGGCTATGGCTACACCTTC,CASSREGYGYTF
TRBJ2-3,-,TRBV28,-,TGTGCCAGCAGTTCTCCCGGGGGTTCAACAGATACGCAGTATTTT,CASSSPGGSTDTQYF
TRBJ1-1,once,TRBV27,-,TGTGCCAGTGATTTGTACATAATACAGGGGAACACTGAAGCTTTCTTT,CASDLYIIQGNTEAFF
TRBJ1-5,-,TRBV19,-,TGTGCCAGTAGGGCCTGGAGGGGTCCCTATCAGCCCCAGCATTTT,CASRAWRGPYQPQHF
TRBJ2-4,-,TRBV11-2,-,TGTGCCAGCAGCCCTACGACAGGTATATGGGCCAAAAACATTCAGTACTTC,CASSPTTGIWAKNIQYF
TRBJ2-4,-,TRBV6-1,TRBD2,TGTGCCAGCAGTAGAGCGGGAGTGATGGACATTCAGTACTTC,CASSRAGVMDIQYF
TRBJ2-3,-,TRBV18,-,TGTGCCAGCTCACCTGGCTCCCGCACAGATACGCAGTATTTT,CASSPGSRTDTQYF
TRBJ2-5,-,TRBV5-6,-,TGTGCCAGCAGCTTGAGACTGGGGCCAGAGACCCAGTACTTC,CASSLRLGPETQYF
TRBJ2-7,-,TRBV6-1,-,TGTGCCAGCAGTGAAGCGTCCAGGAATTACGAGCAGTACTTC,CASSEASRNYEQYF
TRBJ2-7,-,TRBV2,-,TGTGCCAGCAGTGATCGACAGCCCTACGAGCAGTACTTC,CASSDRQPYEQYF
TRBJ1-1,-,TRBV27,TRBD1,TGTGCCAGCAGTTTATCTTACAGGGGTCCGAGGGGGACTGAAGCTTTCTTT,CASSLSYRGPRGTEAFF
TRBJ2-5,once,TRBV7-9,-,TGTGCCAGCAGCTTCCGGACTCCGGCGGGCGAGACCCAGTACTTC,CASSFRTPAGETQYF
TRBJ2-3,-,TRBV4-3,-,TGCGCCAGCAGCCAAGGGTTAGGAGATACGCAGTATTTT,CASSQGLGDTQYF
TRBJ1-2,-,TRBV7-3,-,TGTGCCAGCAGCTTAACTCCAGGGGACCACTATGGCTACACCTTC,CASSLTPGDHYGYTF
TRBJ1-2,-,TRBV21-1,-,-,CASSKWGQGNFYGYTF
TRBJ2-7,once,TRBV19,-,TGTGCCAGTAGGCACGACAACTCCTACGAGCAGTACTTC,CASRHDNSYEQYF
TRBJ2-1,-,TRBV7-2,TRBD2,TGTGCCAGCAGCTTAAAACTAGCGGGATGGGCTTCCCACAATGAGCAGTTCTTC,CASSLKLAGWASHNEQFF
TRBJ1-5,-,TRBV5-4,-,TGTGCCAGCAGCTTGGGAACAGGTGGACGGGACAATCAGCCCCAGCATTTT,CASSLGTGGRDNQPQHF
TRBJ2-1,-,TRBV5-1,TRBD1,TGCGCCAGCAGCTTCGGAGGACAGGGGAAGGATGAGCAGTTCTTC,CASSFGGQGKDEQFF
TRBJ1-2,-,TRBV9,-,TGTGCCAGCAGCGTTCAGTCCTCTAACTATGGCTACACCTTC,CASSVQSSNYGYTF
TRBJ2-2,-,TRBV6-1,-,TGTGCCAGCAGTGAACACCGCACCGGGGAGCTGTTTTTT,CASSEHRTGELFF
TRBJ2-6,once,TRBV7-2,-,TGTGCCAGCAAGCGTGGCAGCGGCTCTGGGGCCAACGTCCTGACTTTC,CASKRGSGSGANVLTF
TRBJ1-2,once,TRBV10-3,TRBD1,TGTGCCATCAGCGAGGACAGGGAGGACTATGGCTACACCTTC,CAISEDREDYGYTF
TRBJ2-5,-,TRBV10-3,-,TGTGCCATCAGTGGACAGCAACAAGAGACCCAGTACTTC,CAISGQQQETQYF
TRBJ2-2,-,TRBV5-1,-,TGCGCCAGCAGCTTGGTCCAGGGGACCGGGGAGCTGTTTTTT,CASSLVQGTGELFF
TRBJ2-2,-,TRBV5-4,TRBD1,TGTGCCAGCAGCTTCGGACAGGGGGCCGGTACCGGGGAGCTGTTTTTT,CASSFGQGAGTGELFF
TRBJ2-1,-,TRBV10-1,-,TGCGCCAGCAGTGAAGGGCAGGGGACGAATGAGCAGTTCTTC,CASSEGQGTNEQFF
TRBJ2-3,-,TRBV29-1,-,TGCAGCGTTGGGAGGGTCACAGGGGCAGATACGCAGTATTTT,CSVGRVTGADTQYF
TRBJ2-1,-,TRBV6-6,TRBD1,TGTGCCAGCAATCGGGCAGGGGGCTACAATGAGCAGTTCTTC,CASNRAGGYNEQFF
TRBJ1-2,-,TRBV9,-,TGTGCCAGCAGCGTAGGGGCCGCGGGGTATGGCTACACCTTC,CASSVGAAGYGYTF
TRBJ1-1,-,TRBV2,-,TGTGCCAGCAGGCCGGGACAAGTGAACACTGAAGCTTTCTTT,CASRPGQVNTEAFF